A single sample is the source of the 4 T cell receptor beta chains below, sequenced in a study of blood T cell repertoires in COVID-19. The protocol was immunoSEQ multiplex PCR, while the TCRdb copy is restricted to in-frame clones and leaves out a portion. The table records over 200,000 clones, approximately 90% of them present only once. Specimen: peripheral blood. The receptors derive from a man younger than 40 who had recovered from COVID-19.

The J gene is TRBJ2-3, the V gene TRBV24-1; 8 bases line up with TRBD1. The CDR3 runs to 14 residues. Germline CDR1 and CDR2: KGHDR and SFDVKD. V gave up 4 bases and J gave up 6 bases; unmatched junction bases: 5. CDR3 protein: CATSEPGQADTQYF. CDR3 in DNA: TGTGCCACCAGTGAACCGGGACAGGCGGATACGCAGTATTTT.

The chain is built from TRBV24-1 and TRBJ1-1; a weak D match, TRBD1 (6 bases). This CDR3 contains 12 residues. Germline lookup yields CDR1 KGHDR and CDR2 SFDVKD. Deletions cut 6 bases from V and 4 bases from J, with 8 bases between. Here the CDR3 reads CATSLGGTEAFF. The CDR3 DNA follows: TGTGCCACCAGTTTAGGGGGCACTGAAGCTTTCTTT.

V usage is TRBV7-2 and J usage is TRBJ1-1; TRBD1 is a possible D gene (6 bases). The ends were cut back, 2 bases at V and 3 bases at J, with 7 bases in the middle. The CDR3 runs to 13 residues. CDR1 SGHTA and CDR2 FQGNSA come from the germline V gene. The CDR3 is CASSLWTDTEAFF. The CDR3 DNA reads as TGTGCCAGCAGCTTATGGACAGACACTGAAGCTTTCTTT.

The chain couples TRBV6-5 to TRBJ2-5; 7 positions match TRBD1. The germline V gene has CDR1 MNHEY and CDR2 SVGAGI. CDR3 size: 15 residues. Unmatched junction bases numbered 7, after V lost 4 bases and J lost 2 bases. CDR3 bases: TGTGCCAGCAGTTTAGTACCGGGACAGCAAGAGACCCAGTACTTC. It encodes CASSLVPGQQETQYF.